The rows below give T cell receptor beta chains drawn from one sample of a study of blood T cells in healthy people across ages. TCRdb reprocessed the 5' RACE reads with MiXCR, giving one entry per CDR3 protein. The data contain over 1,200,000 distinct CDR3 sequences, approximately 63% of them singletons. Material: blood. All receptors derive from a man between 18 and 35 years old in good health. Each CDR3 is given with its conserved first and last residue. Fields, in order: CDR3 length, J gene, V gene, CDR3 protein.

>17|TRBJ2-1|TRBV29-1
CSAWGLAPGSQADEQFF
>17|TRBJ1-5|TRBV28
CASMAVRGYASNQPQHF
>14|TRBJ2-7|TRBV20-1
CSAQGGLAGYEQYF
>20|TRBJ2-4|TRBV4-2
CASSQDALSGGWLAENIQYF
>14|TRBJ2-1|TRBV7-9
CASNKRLFGDEQFF
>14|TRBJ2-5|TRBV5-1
CASYSSRISETQYF
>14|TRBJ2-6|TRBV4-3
CASSPIRGANVLTF
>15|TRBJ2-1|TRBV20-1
CSAKPSGGAYNEQFF
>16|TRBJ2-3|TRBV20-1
CSARGLLAGGRDTQYF
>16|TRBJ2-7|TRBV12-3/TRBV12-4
CASLEMGTSGRYEQYF
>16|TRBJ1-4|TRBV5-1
CASSLMMIATNEKLFF
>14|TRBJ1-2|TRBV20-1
CSAQVPIANYGYTF
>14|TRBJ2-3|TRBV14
CASSFRPVEDTQYF
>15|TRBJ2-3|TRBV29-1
CSGQGLAGGWDTQYF
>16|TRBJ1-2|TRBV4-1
CASSQDPGAGSYGYTF
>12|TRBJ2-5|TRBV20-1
CSAGGLAETQYF
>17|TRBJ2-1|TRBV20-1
CSARVSLAGPYYNEQFF
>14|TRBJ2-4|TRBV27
CASKEGVPANEQYF
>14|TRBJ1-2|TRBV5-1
CASSLEPESYGYTF
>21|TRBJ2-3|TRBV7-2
CASSLAPIGRGRMVRSDTQYF
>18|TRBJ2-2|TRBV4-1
CASTPSEAGFANTGELFF
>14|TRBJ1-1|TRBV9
CASSVGSAGTEAFF
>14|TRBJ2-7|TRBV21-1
CASGAGGGLCEQYF
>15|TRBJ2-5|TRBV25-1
CASSDIRQDKETQYF
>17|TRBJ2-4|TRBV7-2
CASSLSPGGPGFNIQYF
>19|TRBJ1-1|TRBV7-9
CASSLGSIGQGLPNTEAFF
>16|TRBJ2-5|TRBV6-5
CAGSYSRTPPKETQYF
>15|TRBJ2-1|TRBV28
CASSFRGGASDEQFF
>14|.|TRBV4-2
CASSQDLQQETQYF
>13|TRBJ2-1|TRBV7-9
CASSFLALGEQFF
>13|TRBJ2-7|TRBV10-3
CALNTGQPYEQYF
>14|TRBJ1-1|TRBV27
CASSLTALNTEAFF
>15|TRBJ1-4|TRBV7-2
CASSPRQGGGEKLFF
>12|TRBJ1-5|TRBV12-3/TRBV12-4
CASSVANQPQHF
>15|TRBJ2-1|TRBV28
CASSEGMSSYNEQFF
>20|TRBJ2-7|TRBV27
CASSFISMTQGGGPVYEQYF
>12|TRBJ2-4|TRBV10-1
CASSESFPGQYF
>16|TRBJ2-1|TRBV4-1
CASSGQREESHNEQFF
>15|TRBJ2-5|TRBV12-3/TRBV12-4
CASIFGTQKRETQYF
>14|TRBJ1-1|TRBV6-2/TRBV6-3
CASSYDSRERGAFF
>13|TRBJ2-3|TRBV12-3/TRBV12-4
CASGRHNTDTQYF
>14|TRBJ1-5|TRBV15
CATGAMGGSQPQHF
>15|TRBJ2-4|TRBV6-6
CASSVLGDIENIQYF
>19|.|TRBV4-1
CASSQGPRLAGEVRDEQYF
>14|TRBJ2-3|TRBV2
CASSHSGATDTQYF
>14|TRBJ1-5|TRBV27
CASSYAASAQPQHF
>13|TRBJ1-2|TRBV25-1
CASSEARQYGYTF
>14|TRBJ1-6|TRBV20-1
CSARDLTANSPLHF
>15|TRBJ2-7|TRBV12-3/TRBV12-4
CASSIPGTSGNEQYF
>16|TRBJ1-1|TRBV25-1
CASSEPGQGANTEAFF
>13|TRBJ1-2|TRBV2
CASSGRGHYGYTF
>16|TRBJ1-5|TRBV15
CATSREMTALDQPQHF
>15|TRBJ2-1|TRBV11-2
CASSLSPDSYNEQFF
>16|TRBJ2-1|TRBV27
CASSTLAGTAYNEQFF
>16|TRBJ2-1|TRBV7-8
CASSARSSGSGKEQFF
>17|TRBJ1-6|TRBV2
CASRGTADLRLGSPLHF
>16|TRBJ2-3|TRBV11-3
CASSPAGGPSTDAQYF
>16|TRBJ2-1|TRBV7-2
CASSFWGLAEMDEQFF
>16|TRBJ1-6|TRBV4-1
CASSQQDSSRNSPLHF
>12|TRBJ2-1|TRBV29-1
CSKAEVGNEQFF